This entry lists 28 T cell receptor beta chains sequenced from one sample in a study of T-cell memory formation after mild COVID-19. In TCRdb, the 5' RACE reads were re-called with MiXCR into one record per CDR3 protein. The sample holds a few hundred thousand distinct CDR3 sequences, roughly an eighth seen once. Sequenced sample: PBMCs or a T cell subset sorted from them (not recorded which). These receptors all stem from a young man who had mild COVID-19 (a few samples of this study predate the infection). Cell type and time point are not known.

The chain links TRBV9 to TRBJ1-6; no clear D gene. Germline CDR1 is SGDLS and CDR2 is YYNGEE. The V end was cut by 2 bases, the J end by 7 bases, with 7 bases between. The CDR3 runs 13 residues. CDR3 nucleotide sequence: TGTGCCAGCAGCGTTCGGGTAAATTCACCCCTCCACTTT. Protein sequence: CASSVRVNSPLHF.

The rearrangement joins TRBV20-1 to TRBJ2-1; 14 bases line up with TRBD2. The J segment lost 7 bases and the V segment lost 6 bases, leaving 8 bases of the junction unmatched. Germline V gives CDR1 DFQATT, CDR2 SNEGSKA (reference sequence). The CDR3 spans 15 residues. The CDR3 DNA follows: TGCAGTGCCAGCGAGGGACTAGCGGGGGAGAATGAGCAGTTCTTC. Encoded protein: CSASEGLAGENEQFF.

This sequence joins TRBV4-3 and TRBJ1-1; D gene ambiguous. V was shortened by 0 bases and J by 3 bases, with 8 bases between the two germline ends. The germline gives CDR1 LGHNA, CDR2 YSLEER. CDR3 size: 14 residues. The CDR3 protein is CASSQELMDTEAFF. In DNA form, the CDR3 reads TGCGCCAGCAGCCAAGAGTTAATGGACACTGAAGCTTTCTTT.

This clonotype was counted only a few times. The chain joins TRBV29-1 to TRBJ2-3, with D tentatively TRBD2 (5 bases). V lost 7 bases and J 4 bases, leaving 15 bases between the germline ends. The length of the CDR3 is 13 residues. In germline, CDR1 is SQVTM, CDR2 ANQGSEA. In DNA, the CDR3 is TGCAGCGCGATGCCTGCGAGGGCAGATACGCAGTATTTT. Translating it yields CSAMPARADTQYF.

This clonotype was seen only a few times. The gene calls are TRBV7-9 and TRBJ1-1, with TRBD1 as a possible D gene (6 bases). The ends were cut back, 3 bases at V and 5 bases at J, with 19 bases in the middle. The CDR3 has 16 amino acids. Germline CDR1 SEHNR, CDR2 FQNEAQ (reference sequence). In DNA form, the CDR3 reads TGTGCCAGCAGCTTGGCTTCGGGGGCTTTGTGGACTGAAGCTTTCTTT. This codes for CASSLASGALWTEAFF. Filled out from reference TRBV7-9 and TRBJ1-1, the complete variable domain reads DTGVSQNPRHKITKRGQNVTFRCDPISEHNRLYWYRQTLGQGPEFLTYFQNEAQLEKSRLLSDRFSAERPKGSFSTLEIQRTEQGDSAMYLCASSLASGALWTEAFFGQGTRLTVV.

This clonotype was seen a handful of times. CDR3 sequence: CASSQNAGTGTPRGFF. The CDR3 DNA reads as TGTGCCAGCAGTCAAAACGCCGGGACAGGTACTCCGCGAGGGTTCTTC. This chain uses TRBV12-3 or TRBV12-4 with TRBJ2-1, with 8 nucleotides matching TRBD1. CDR3 length: 16 residues. Unmatched junction bases numbered 21, after V lost 5 bases and J lost 15 bases.

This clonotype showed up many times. The CDR3 spells CSARTSGETQYF. The DNA of the CDR3 is TGCAGCGCTAGGACCTCTGGGGAGACCCAGTACTTC. J is TRBJ2-5 and V is TRBV29-1, with D unclear. CDR3 length: 12 residues. V gave up 7 bases and J gave up 5 bases, with 14 bases separating them. Germline CDR1 SQVTM, CDR2 ANQGSEA.

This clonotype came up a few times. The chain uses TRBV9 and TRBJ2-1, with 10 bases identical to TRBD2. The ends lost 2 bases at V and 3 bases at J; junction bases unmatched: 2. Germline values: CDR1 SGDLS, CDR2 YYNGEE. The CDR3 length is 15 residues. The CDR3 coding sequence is TGTGCCAGCAGCGTTGGACTAGCGGACTACAATGAGCAGTTCTTC. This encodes CASSVGLADYNEQFF.

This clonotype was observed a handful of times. The CDR3, as DNA: TGCAGTGCTAGAGATTTGGGAGGTCGGGGGGGCGCCGTGGTCAATGAGCAGTTCTTC. Translation gives CSARDLGGRGGAVVNEQFF. This sequence joins TRBV20-1 and TRBJ2-1; 8 bases are a match to TRBD2. CDR3 length: 19 residues. Germline assignment: CDR1 DFQATT and CDR2 SNEGSKA (reference sequence). Trimming cost V 0 bases and J 6 bases; bases outside gene matches: 19.

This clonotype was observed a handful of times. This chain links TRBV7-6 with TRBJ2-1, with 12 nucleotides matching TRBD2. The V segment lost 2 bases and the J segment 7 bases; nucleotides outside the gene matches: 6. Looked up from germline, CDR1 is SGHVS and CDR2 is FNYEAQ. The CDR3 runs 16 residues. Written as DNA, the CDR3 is TGTGCCAGCAGCTTAAGGGGAACTAGCGGGGGGAATGAGCAGTTCTTC. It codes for CASSLRGTSGGNEQFF. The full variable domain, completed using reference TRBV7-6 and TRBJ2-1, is GAGVSQSPRYKVTKRGQDVALRCDPISGHVSLYWYRQALGQGPEFLTYFNYEAQQDKSGLPNDRFSAERPEGSISTLTIQRTEQRDSAMYRCASSLRGTSGGNEQFFGPGTRLTVL.

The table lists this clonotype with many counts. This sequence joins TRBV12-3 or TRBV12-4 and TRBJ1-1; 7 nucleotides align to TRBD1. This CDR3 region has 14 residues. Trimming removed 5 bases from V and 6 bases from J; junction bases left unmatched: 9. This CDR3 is CASSHRQGFPEAFF. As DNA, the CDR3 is TGTGCCAGCAGTCATAGACAGGGATTCCCTGAAGCTTTCTTT.

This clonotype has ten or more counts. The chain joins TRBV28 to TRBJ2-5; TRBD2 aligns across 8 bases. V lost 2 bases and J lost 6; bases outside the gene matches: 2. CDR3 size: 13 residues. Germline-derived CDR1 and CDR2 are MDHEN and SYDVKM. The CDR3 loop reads CASSLSGGKTQYF. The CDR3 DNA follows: TGTGCCAGCAGTTTAAGCGGGGGAAAGACCCAGTACTTC. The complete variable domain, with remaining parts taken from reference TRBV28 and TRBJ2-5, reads DVKVTQSSRYLVKRTGEKVFLECVQDMDHENMFWYRQDPGLGLRLIYFSYDVKMKEKGDIPEGYSVSREKKERFSLILESASTNQTSMYLCASSLSGGKTQYFGPGTRLLVL.

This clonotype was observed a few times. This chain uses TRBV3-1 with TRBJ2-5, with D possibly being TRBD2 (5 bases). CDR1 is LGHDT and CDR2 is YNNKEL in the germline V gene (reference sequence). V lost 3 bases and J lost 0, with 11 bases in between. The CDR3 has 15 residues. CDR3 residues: CASSHLAAYQETQYF. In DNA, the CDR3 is TGTGCCAGCAGCCACCTAGCTGCGTACCAAGAGACCCAGTACTTC.

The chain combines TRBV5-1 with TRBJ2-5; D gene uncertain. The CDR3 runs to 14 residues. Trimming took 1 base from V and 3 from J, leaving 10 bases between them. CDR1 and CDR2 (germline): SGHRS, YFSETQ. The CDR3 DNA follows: TGCGCCAGCAGCTTGCTAGGACGGAAAGAGACCCAGTACTTC. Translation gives CASSLLGRKETQYF.

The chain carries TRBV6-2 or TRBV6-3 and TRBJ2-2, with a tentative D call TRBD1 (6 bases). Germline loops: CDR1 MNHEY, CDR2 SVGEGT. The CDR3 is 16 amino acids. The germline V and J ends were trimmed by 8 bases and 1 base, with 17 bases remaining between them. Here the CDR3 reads CASVETGTLNTGELFF. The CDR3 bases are TGTGCCAGCGTCGAGACCGGGACACTGAACACCGGGGAGCTGTTTTTT.

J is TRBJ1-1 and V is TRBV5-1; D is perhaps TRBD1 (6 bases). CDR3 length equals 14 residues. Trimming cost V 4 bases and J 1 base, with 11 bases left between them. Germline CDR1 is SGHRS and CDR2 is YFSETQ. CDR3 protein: CASSRPTGNTEAFF. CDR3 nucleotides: TGCGCCAGCAGCCGACCGACAGGGAACACTGAAGCTTTCTTT.

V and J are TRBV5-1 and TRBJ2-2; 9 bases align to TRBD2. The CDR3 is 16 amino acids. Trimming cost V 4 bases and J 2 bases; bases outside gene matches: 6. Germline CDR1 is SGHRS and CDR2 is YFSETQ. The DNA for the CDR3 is TGCGCCAGCAGCCCGGGACTAGCTCTTAACACCGGGGAGCTGTTTTTT. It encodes CASSPGLALNTGELFF.

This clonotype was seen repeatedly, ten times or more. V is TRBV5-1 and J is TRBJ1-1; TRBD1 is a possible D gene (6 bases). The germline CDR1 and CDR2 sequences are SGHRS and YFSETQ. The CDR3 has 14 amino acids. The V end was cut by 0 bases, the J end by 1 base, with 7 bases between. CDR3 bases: TGCGCCAGCAGCTTGGGACAGGAGAACACTGAAGCTTTCTTT. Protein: CASSLGQENTEAFF.

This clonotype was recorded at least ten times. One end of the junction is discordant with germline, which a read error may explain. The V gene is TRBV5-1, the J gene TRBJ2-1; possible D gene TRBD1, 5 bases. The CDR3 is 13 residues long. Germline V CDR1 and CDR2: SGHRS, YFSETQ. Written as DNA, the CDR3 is TGTGCCAGCAGCTTAGGCAGGGACAATGAGCAGTTCTTC. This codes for CASSLGRDNEQFF. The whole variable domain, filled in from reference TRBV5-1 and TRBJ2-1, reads KAGVTQTPRYLIKTRGQQVTLSCSPISGHRSVSWYQQTPGQGLQFLFEYFSETQRNKGNFPGRFSGRQFSNSRSEMNVSTLELGDSALYLCASSLGRDNEQFFGPGTRLTVL.

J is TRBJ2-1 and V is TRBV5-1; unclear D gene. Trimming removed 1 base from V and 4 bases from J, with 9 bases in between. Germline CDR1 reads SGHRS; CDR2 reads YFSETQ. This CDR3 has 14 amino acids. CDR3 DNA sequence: TGCGCCAGCAGCTTGAGAGCAAGATACAATGAGCAGTTCTTC. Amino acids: CASSLRARYNEQFF.

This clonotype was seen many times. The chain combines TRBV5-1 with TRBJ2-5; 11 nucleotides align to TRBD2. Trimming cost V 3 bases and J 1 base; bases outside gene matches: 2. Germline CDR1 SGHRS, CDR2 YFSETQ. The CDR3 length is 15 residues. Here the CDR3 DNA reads TGCGCCAGCAGCTACGGGACTAGCGGCCAAGAGACCCAGTACTTC. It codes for CASSYGTSGQETQYF. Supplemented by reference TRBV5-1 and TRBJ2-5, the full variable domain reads KAGVTQTPRYLIKTRGQQVTLSCSPISGHRSVSWYQQTPGQGLQFLFEYFSETQRNKGNFPGRFSGRQFSNSRSEMNVSTLELGDSALYLCASSYGTSGQETQYFGPGTRLLVL.

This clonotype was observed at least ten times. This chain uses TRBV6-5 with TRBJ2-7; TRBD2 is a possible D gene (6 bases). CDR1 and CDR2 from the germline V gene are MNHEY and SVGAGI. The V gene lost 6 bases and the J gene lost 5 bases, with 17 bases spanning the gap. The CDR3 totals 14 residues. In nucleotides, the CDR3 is TGTGCCAGCAGACCCTCCCTAGCGAGCCACGAGCAGTACTTC. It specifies CASRPSLASHEQYF.

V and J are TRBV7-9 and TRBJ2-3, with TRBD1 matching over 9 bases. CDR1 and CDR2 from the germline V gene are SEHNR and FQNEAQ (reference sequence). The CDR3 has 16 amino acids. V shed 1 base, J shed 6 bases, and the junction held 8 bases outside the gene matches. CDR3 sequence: CASSLGDREVGDTQYF. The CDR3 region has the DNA TGTGCCAGCAGCTTAGGGGACAGGGAGGTGGGTGATACGCAGTATTTT.

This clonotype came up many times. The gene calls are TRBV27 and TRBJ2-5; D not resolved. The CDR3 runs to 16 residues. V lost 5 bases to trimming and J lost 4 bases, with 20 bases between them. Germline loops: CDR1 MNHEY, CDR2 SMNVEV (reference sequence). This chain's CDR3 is CASSPITFSLRETQYF. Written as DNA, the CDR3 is TGTGCCAGCAGTCCGATCACTTTCTCGTTGAGAGAGACCCAGTACTTC.

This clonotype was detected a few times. CDR3 DNA: TGCGCCAGCAGCTATCCGGGTAGCCCAACCCGGAACACCGGGGAGCTGTTTTTT. As protein: CASSYPGSPTRNTGELFF. The chain recombines TRBV4-1 with TRBJ2-2, with D unclear. CDR3 length: 18 amino acids. CDR1 MGHRA and CDR2 YSYEKL come from the germline V gene. Trimming shortened V by 5 bases and J by 1 base, and 20 bases separated the two germline ends.

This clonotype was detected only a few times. The CDR3, as DNA: TGCAGTGGCAGGGAGGGGAGTGATGTGCTTGAGCAGTTCTTC. It yields the protein CSGREGSDVLEQFF. The chain employs TRBV20-1 and TRBJ2-1, with 7 positions matching TRBD2. The CDR3 covers 14 residues. The V and J ends lost 7 bases and 9 bases, in that order; junction bases with no gene match: 15. CDR1 and CDR2 (germline): DFQATT, SNEGSKA (reference sequence).

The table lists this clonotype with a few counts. This chain's CDR3 is CASTVGGLGPTDTQYF. CDR3 in DNA: TGTGCCAGCACTGTGGGGGGACTCGGCCCAACAGATACGCAGTATTTT. This rearrangement joins TRBV7-3 to TRBJ2-3, with D tentatively TRBD2 (6 bases). The germline V gene has CDR1 SGHTA and CDR2 FQGTGA. This CDR3 is 16 amino acids long. The V end was cut by 7 bases, the J end by 3 bases, with 20 bases between.

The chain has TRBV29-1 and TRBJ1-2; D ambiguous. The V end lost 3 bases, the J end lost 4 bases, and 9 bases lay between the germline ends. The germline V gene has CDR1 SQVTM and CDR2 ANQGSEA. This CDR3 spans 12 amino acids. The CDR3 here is CSVDRTVYGYTF. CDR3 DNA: TGCAGCGTTGATCGCACAGTCTATGGCTACACCTTC.